The clone carrying this T cell receptor beta chain is medium-sized by frequency. The antigen remains unidentified. This entry comes from a study of T cell clusters in autoimmune cytopenias. Study findings and constraints: Functional roles of the in silico T cell clusters still await experimental validation. TRB repertoire shifts in secondary cytopenia and chronic lymphocytic leukemia mostly reflected lymphoma, not autoimmunity. Primary autoimmune cytopenia patients appeared to lack physiological T cell clusters present in healthy donors.

TRB was amplified from roughly 250 ng of peripheral blood genomic DNA per sample. TRB was amplified by touch-down multiplex PCR, primer pools A and B combined. Each CDR3 protein gets one entry in TCRdb, which reprocessed the multiplex PCR reads and gives no DNA. This sample contains around 4,300 distinct CDR3 sequences. These same records also appear under a second study, on T cell repertoires in aging, cancer and after chemotherapy. That report notes: Six age groups, ranging from 30 or younger to 70 or older, included the donors.

The receptor comes from a human donor in good health. The sample was peripheral blood.

CDR3 in amino acids: CASYDTGWRNTEAFF. This chain uses TRBV19 with TRBJ1-1; lacking DNA, the TRBD1 call made by TCRdb goes unchecked. From germline, CDR1 is LNHDA and CDR2 SQIVND (reference sequence). The CDR3 has 15 residues.